The sample holds many counts of the clone carrying this T cell receptor (beta chain). The antigen is unknown. This entry comes from a study of regulatory T cells in long-lasting Graves disease. Noted time point: persistent/refractory GD, antithyroid drugs over 5 years with positive TRAb. PBMC-derived RNA was used for the TCR library. CDR1 and CDR2 (germline): MDHEN, SYDVKM. V was shortened by 7 bases and J by 4 bases, with 13 bases between the two germline ends. The CDR3 spans 13 residues. Construction of the TCR beta libraries employed iRepertoire HTBI primers in conjunction with Arm-PCR of CDR3 regions. Via MiXCR, TCRdb re-called the multiplex PCR reads, giving one row per CDR3 protein. The data contain 600,000 to 850,000 distinct CDR3 sequences, approximately 31% of them singletons. Overall study results and limits: TRBV28 was favored in persistent disease, as were TRBJ1-2 and TRBJ2-5. TCR diversity in persistent Graves' patients was below that of newly diagnosed ones.

The rearrangement uses TRBV28 and TRBJ1-1; D remains unclear. This clonotype was sampled from a female donor with Graves disease. The sample consisted of peripheral blood mononuclear cells (PBMCs), taken when the disease was refractory, from a patient treated with antithyroid drugs. CDR3 sequence reads: CASNENEGTEAFF. The CDR3 nucleotides read TGTGCCAGCAATGAAAACGAGGGCACTGAAGCTTTCTTT.